Sequencing of this T cell receptor (beta chain) was carried out in a study of T cells in Graves' hyperthyroidism and ophthalmopathy. Study-wide points: Most thyroid-expanded clonotypes above 0.001 were also found in blood. Ophthalmopathy and stable hyperthyroidism were separated by a 13 V-J model.

There are many counts of this clonotype. Antigen: not known. Authors of the study amplified TCR beta CDR3 regions from RNA transcripts. In the first-round RT-PCR of the TCR CDR3, the HTBI primer set was used. From the multiplex PCR reads, TCRdb called clonotypes with MiXCR, one entry per CDR3 protein. The sample holds hundreds of thousands of distinct CDR3 sequences, around 20% seen once. With 1 base removed from V and 2 bases from J, the gap between germline ends came to 12 bases. Germline loops: CDR1 SEHNR, CDR2 FQNEAQ (reference sequence). This CDR3 has 15 residues. Patients were excluded for uncontrolled infection, other autoimmune disease, pregnancy or lactation. Extraction of PBMCs used roughly 10 ml of fresh peripheral blood.

The receptor comes from a man aged 25 to 40 with Graves' ophthalmopathy. V gene TRBV7-9 combines with J gene TRBJ2-7; the D gene could be TRBD1 or TRBD2 (6 bases each). Specimen: blood. The CDR3 DNA is TGTGCCAGCAGCTTAGGTTCGGGGGCCGCCTACGAGCAGTACTTC. Translated, it gives CASSLGSGAAYEQYF. Full variable domain (missing parts from reference TRBV7-9 and TRBJ2-7): DTGVSQNPRHKITKRGQNVTFRCDPISEHNRLYWYRQTLGQGPEFLTYFQNEAQLEKSRLLSDRFSAERPKGSFSTLEIQRTEQGDSAMYLCASSLGSGAAYEQYFGPGTRLTVT.